The 6 T cell receptor beta chains given below trace back to one sample, sequenced in a study of T cells after yellow fever vaccination. TCRdb analysed the 5' RACE reads with MiXCR anew, one entry per CDR3 protein. The table shows hundreds of thousands of distinct CDR3 sequences, with less than 20% occurring only once. The source material was PBMCs, sampled 15 days after the yellow fever booster vaccination. The receptors shown here come from a man aged 25 to 45 who received the YFV17D yellow fever vaccine.

This clonotype was seen a few times. This rearrangement joins TRBV13 to TRBJ2-3; 10 bases map to TRBD2. The J segment lost 3 bases and the V segment lost 6 bases, leaving 15 bases of the junction unmatched. The CDR3 extends over 18 amino acids. Germline V gene data show CDR1 as PRHDT and CDR2 as FYEKMQ (reference sequence). CDR3 in DNA: TGTGCCAGCAGTCAAGGTCTAGCGGGAGTCGGAAGAACAGATACGCAGTATTTT. Encoded protein: CASSQGLAGVGRTDTQYF.

The CDR3 is CSASTSFIVGELFF. For the CDR3, the DNA is TGCAGTGCTAGCACTAGTTTTATAGTCGGGGAGCTGTTTTTT. V usage is TRBV20-1 and J usage is TRBJ2-2, with D possibly TRBD2 on 5 matching bases. Germline V gives CDR1 DFQATT, CDR2 SNEGSKA (reference sequence). V lost 3 bases, J lost 7 bases, and 15 bases lay in between. The CDR3 consists of 14 residues.

This clonotype was found a few times. The chain has TRBV20-1 and TRBJ1-1; D not certain. The germline V and J ends were trimmed by 3 bases and 0 bases, with 5 bases remaining between them. This CDR3 region has 12 residues. Per germline, CDR1 DFQATT and CDR2 SNEGSKA (reference sequence). CDR3 DNA: TGCAGTGCTAGGGCTCTGAACACTGAAGCTTTCTTT. Protein product: CSARALNTEAFF.

This clonotype was observed a few times. The chain joins TRBV6-1 to TRBJ2-7; D gene uncertain. Germline CDR1 MNHNS, CDR2 SASEGT. V was cut by 6 bases and J by 0 bases, with 12 bases left in between. The CDR3 extends over 14 amino acids. Written as DNA, the CDR3 is TGTGCCAGCAGCCACGACGGCCACTCCTACGAGCAGTACTTC. Translating gives CASSHDGHSYEQYF.

The chain joins TRBV24-1 to TRBJ2-1, with 8 bases that match TRBD2. Germline trimming cut 3 bases from V and 6 bases from J; bases unmatched to any gene: 18. This CDR3 comprises 19 residues. CDR1 and CDR2 from the germline V gene are KGHDR and SFDVKD. CDR3 coding DNA: TGTGCCACCAGTGATCCCGCAGGCGGCCGGGAGGGCCATGTCAATGAGCAGTTCTTC. Protein product: CATSDPAGGREGHVNEQFF.

This clonotype was counted a few times. The gene calls are TRBV4-1 and TRBJ2-1; either TRBD1 or TRBD2 may supply D (6 bases each). Germline values: CDR1 MGHRA, CDR2 YSYEKL. Trimming took 0 bases from V and 12 from J, leaving 9 bases between them. CDR3 length: 12 residues. The CDR3 region has the DNA TGCGCCAGCAGCCAAGACGGGGGCAGGCAGTTCTTC. Translated, it gives CASSQDGGRQFF.